This T cell receptor beta chain was identified in a study of blood T cell repertoires in COVID-19. Study-level information: COVID-19 samples from acute and convalescent phases originated in the United States, Italy and Spain. In each case, the material was cDNA or gDNA derived from T cells, B-cell-depleted T cells, or PBMCs.

Only in-frame clones appear in the TCRdb table, and some are missing; sequencing was by immunoSEQ multiplex PCR. This sample yields 200,000 to 250,000 clones, of which roughly 84% are seen a single time; 1.4% belongs to the top ten. The CDR3 consists of 14 residues. The V end lost 3 bases, the J end lost 3 bases, and 11 bases lay between the germline ends. CDR1 is SGHTA, CDR2 FQGNSA, per germline. The sequence derives from a woman aged 40 to 50 who had recovered from COVID-19. The chain combines TRBV7-2 with TRBJ1-2, with D maybe TRBD1 (6 bases). Sequenced: peripheral blood. The CDR3 region has the DNA TGTGCCAGCAGCTTTCAGGGGTTGGACTATGGCTACACCTTC. Protein product: CASSFQGLDYGYTF.